This TCR beta chain was documented in a study of T cell clonality in common variable immunodeficiency. Study conclusions and caveats: Common variable immunodeficiency TCR beta sequences reportedly had fewer deletions and N-nucleotide insertions.

Generated by immunoSEQ multiplex PCR, the TCRdb table keeps only in-frame clones and is missing some. The repertoire consists of around 30,000 clones, none detected only once. This CDR3 is 14 amino acids long. Germline assignment: CDR1 SGHTA and CDR2 FQGNSA. V lost 5 bases, J lost 3 bases, and 10 bases lay in between. A word on this clone: Its antigen is unidentified. Read coverage stops 3 residues before the CDR3 terminus; the germline J gene supplies the remainder.

Material: peripheral blood mononuclear cells. The genes are TRBV7-2 and TRBJ2-2; D might be TRBD2 (6 bases). The sequence came from a human donor with common variable immunodeficiency. CDR3 amino acids: CASSPGTYTGELFF. The sequenced CDR3 bases are TGTGCCAGCAGCCCGGGGACTTACACCGGGGAG.